These 27 T cell receptor beta chains were all obtained from the same sample, sequenced in a study of T cell responses to AZD1222 COVID-19 vaccine. Generated by immunoSEQ multiplex PCR, the TCRdb table keeps only in-frame clones and is missing some. In the table there are 130,000 or so clones, less than 95% of which are singletons. The specimen comprised peripheral blood, sampled on day 0 of AZD1222 vaccination. The origin of the receptors is an adult in good health.

The chain recombines TRBV6-1 with TRBJ2-7; unclear D gene. Germline V gives CDR1 MNHNS, CDR2 SASEGT. V lost 0 bases and J 5 bases, leaving 8 bases between the germline ends. The CDR3 extends over 13 amino acids. The DNA of the CDR3 is TGTGCCAGCAGTGAAGCTAGGGCAGACGAGCAGTACTTC. Its translation: CASSEARADEQYF.

This clone occurred once. The chain joins TRBV19 to TRBJ1-2; unclear D gene. Trimming took 7 bases from V and 4 from J, leaving 13 bases between them. This CDR3 has 13 residues. Germline CDR1 LNHDA, CDR2 SQIVND (reference sequence). The CDR3 spells CASTTNRGYGYTF. In DNA form, the CDR3 reads TGTGCCAGTACCACTAACCGGGGCTATGGCTACACCTTC.

This chain connects TRBV7-9 to TRBJ2-1; either TRBD1 or TRBD2 may supply D (6 bases each). The CDR3 loop spans 14 amino acids. V lost 9 bases and J 5 bases, leaving 17 bases between the germline ends. Germline V gene sequence: CDR1 SEHNR, CDR2 FQNEAQ (reference sequence). In DNA form, the CDR3 reads TGTGCCAGTTTTCTAGGGGGGAGACACAATGAGCAGTTCTTC. It yields the protein CASFLGGRHNEQFF.

The DNA for the CDR3 is TGTGCCAGCAGCGAGGAGGGACTAGTGTACGAGCAGTACTTC. This sequence encodes CASSEEGLVYEQYF. The chain is built from TRBV25-1 and TRBJ2-7, with TRBD2 matching 8 bases. Trimming cost V 6 bases and J 4 bases; bases outside gene matches: 8. Germline lookup yields CDR1 MGHDK and CDR2 SYGVNS. This CDR3 spans 14 amino acids.

The chain carries TRBV5-4 and TRBJ1-2; TRBD1 aligns across 7 bases. Trimming took 4 bases from V and 2 from J; bases not matched to a gene: 8. Germline lookup yields CDR1 SGHNT and CDR2 YYREEE (reference sequence). This CDR3 comprises 15 residues. The DNA for the CDR3 is TGTGCCAGCAGCCCTGGGACAGTGCAAAACTATGGCTACACCTTC. As protein: CASSPGTVQNYGYTF.

The genes are TRBV19 and TRBJ2-2, with D tentatively TRBD1 (5 bases). CDR1 and CDR2 from the germline V gene are LNHDA and SQIVND (reference sequence). Trimming removed 3 bases from V and 10 bases from J, with 21 bases in between. This CDR3 region has 16 residues. The CDR3 is CASSIRTKVSLEELFF. DNA for the CDR3: TGTGCCAGTAGTATTAGGACAAAGGTCTCTTTGGAGGAGCTGTTTTTT.

The chain uses TRBV3-1 (or the pseudogene TRBV3-2) and TRBJ2-3, with D hard to call. Germline loops: CDR1 LGHDT, CDR2 YNNKEL (reference sequence). Trimming left V 0 bases short and J 4 bases short, with 5 bases between. There are 13 residues in the CDR3. The CDR3 nucleotides are TGTGCCAGCAGCCAAGATCTCCCAGATACGCAGTATTTT. Amino acid sequence: CASSQDLPDTQYF.

A word on this clone: The sample holds other DNA sequences that translate to the same CDR3. V is TRBV6-5 and J is TRBJ1-5, with a weak D call TRBD1 (5 bases). The length of the CDR3 is 15 residues. The germline CDR1 and CDR2 sequences are MNHEY and SVGAGI. Trimming took off 5 bases at V and 0 bases at J, with 11 bases between the two ends. CDR3 nucleotide sequence: TGTGCCAGCAGTCCCCGGGGGGGTAGCAATCAGCCCCAGCATTTT. It encodes CASSPRGGSNQPQHF.

The chain has TRBV5-6 and TRBJ2-3; TRBD2 agrees at 9 bases. V lost 3 bases to trimming and J lost 6 bases; unmatched junction nucleotides: 14. The CDR3 is 17 residues long. CDR1 and CDR2 (germline): SGHDT, YYEEEE. The CDR3 protein is CASSWTAGGGLIDTQYF. As DNA, the CDR3 is TGTGCCAGCAGCTGGACCGCGGGAGGGGGTTTAATTGATACGCAGTATTTT.

V and J are TRBV5-4 and TRBJ1-2, with D perhaps matching TRBD1 (6 bases). V shed 4 bases and J shed 1 base, with 17 bases lying between them. The germline V gene has CDR1 SGHNT and CDR2 YYREEE (reference sequence). The CDR3 runs 16 residues. The CDR3 spells CASSPINREGNYGYTF. The DNA for the CDR3 is TGTGCCAGCAGCCCGATAAACAGGGAGGGTAACTATGGCTACACCTTC.

The CDR3 bases are TGCGCCAGCAGCTTTCAGCGGGAGTGGCCTTCCGGGGAGCTGTTTTTT. It translates to CASSFQREWPSGELFF. This sequence joins TRBV5-1 and TRBJ2-2, with 8 nucleotides matching TRBD2. The J segment lost 6 bases and the V segment lost 2 bases, leaving 9 bases of the junction unmatched. Per germline, CDR1 SGHRS and CDR2 YFSETQ. CDR3 length: 16 residues.

CDR3 in amino acids: CASSLQQGTQYF. Here the CDR3 DNA reads TGTGCCAGCAGCCTCCAACAGGGGACGCAGTATTTT. The chain uses TRBV5-4 and TRBJ2-3; 7 bases map to TRBD1. After removal of 4 bases from V and 9 bases from J, the junction contained 5 bases not matched to a gene. CDR1 is SGHNT and CDR2 is YYREEE in the germline V gene (reference sequence). The CDR3 consists of 12 residues.

The rearrangement joins TRBV7-3 to TRBJ1-1; D gene ambiguous. From germline, CDR1 is SGHTA and CDR2 FQGTGA. The length of the CDR3 is 15 residues. Trimming cost V 6 bases and J 6 bases, with 20 bases left between them. This CDR3 reads CASRQTPARYAEAFF. The DNA for the CDR3 is TGTGCCAGCAGACAAACCCCCGCCAGGTACGCTGAAGCTTTCTTT.

The chain has TRBV5-1 and TRBJ1-4, with D maybe TRBD1 (5 bases). This CDR3 comprises 16 residues. The germline CDR1 and CDR2 sequences are SGHRS and YFSETQ. The V end was cut by 3 bases, the J end by 4 bases, with 16 bases between. The CDR3 DNA reads as TGCGCCAGCAGCTGGATCCGGGACGGAATTAATGAAAAACTGTTTTTT. Its protein is CASSWIRDGINEKLFF.

Here the CDR3 reads CASSWTGTMDQPQHF. CDR3 nucleotide sequence: TGTGCCAGCAGCTGGACAGGAACAATGGATCAGCCCCAGCATTTT. The genes are TRBV6-2 or TRBV6-3 and TRBJ1-5, with 7 nucleotides matching TRBD1. The CDR3 contains 15 residues. Per the germline V gene, CDR1 is MNHEY and CDR2 is SVGEGT. V dropped 6 bases and J dropped 5; count of bases not matched to a gene: 10.

The chain joins TRBV28 to TRBJ2-5, with 7 bases matching TRBD2. Germline CDR1 MDHEN, CDR2 SYDVKM. CDR3 size: 14 residues. V shed 2 bases and J 4 bases; nucleotides not matched to a gene: 4. CDR3 coding DNA: TGTGCCAGCAGTTTAATGGGGAGGGGAGAGACCCAGTACTTC. Residues: CASSLMGRGETQYF.

As regards this clone: Likely a read error: the CDR3 ends without its conserved phenylalanine or tryptophan. It is unclear where the CDR3 begins or ends on the DNA, so no DNA is shown, and the CDR3 is as TCRdb lists it. The gene calls are TRBV27 and TRBJ1-2. The CDR3 has 10 residues if both end residues are counted. The germline V gene has CDR1 MNHEY and CDR2 SMNVEV (reference sequence). The chain's CDR3 is CASSLLGTRL.

The chain links TRBV28 to TRBJ2-3; TRBD1 matches at 7 bases. V dropped 6 bases and J dropped 4; count of bases not matched to a gene: 10. This CDR3 region has 15 residues. CDR1 is MDHEN, CDR2 SYDVKM, per germline. CDR3 sequence: CASSSGQVRPDTQYF. The CDR3 DNA sequence: TGTGCCAGCAGCTCTGGACAGGTGCGCCCAGATACGCAGTATTTT.

The chain recombines TRBV11-2 with TRBJ1-6; perhaps TRBD1 as D (5 bases). The V end was cut by 4 bases, the J end by 0 bases, with 10 bases between. This CDR3 spans 16 amino acids. Germline loops: CDR1 SGHAT, CDR2 FQNNGV. CDR3 loop: CASSSPGSSYNSPLHF. The CDR3 DNA sequence: TGTGCCAGCAGCTCCCCAGGGAGCTCCTATAATTCACCCCTCCACTTT.

V is TRBV9 and J is TRBJ2-3; 9 nucleotides match TRBD2. With V trimmed by 4 bases and J by 3 bases, 12 bases remained unmatched. This CDR3 spans 17 amino acids. In germline, CDR1 is SGDLS, CDR2 YYNGEE. In DNA, the CDR3 is TGTGCCAGCAGCTATCGAATGACTAGCGGCCGTACAGATACGCAGTATTTT. This codes for CASSYRMTSGRTDTQYF. The full variable domain, its missing parts supplied by reference TRBV9 and TRBJ2-3, is DSGVTQTPKHLITATGQRVTLRCSPRSGDLSVYWYQQSLDQGLQFLIQYYNGEERAKGNILERFSAQQFPDLHSELNLSSLELGDSALYFCASSYRMTSGRTDTQYFGPGTRLTVL.

This sequence joins TRBV21-1 and TRBJ2-2; TRBD2, as called in the table, went unchecked against the DNA. TRBV21-1 has pseudogene status. The length of the CDR3 is 21 residues. The CDR3 loop reads CASSKAWSLASPPTKTGELFF. CDR3 DNA: TGTGCCAGCAGCAAAGCCTGGTCATTGGCCTCCCCGCCGACTAAAACCGGGGAGCTGTTTTTT.

The gene calls are TRBV2 and TRBJ1-1, with 8 bases aligning to TRBD1. This CDR3 comprises 13 residues. CDR1 SNHLY and CDR2 FYNNEI come from the germline V gene. The V and J ends lost 6 bases and 7 bases, in that order; junction bases with no gene match: 7. The CDR3 loop reads CASRPGQGVEAFF. The CDR3 DNA is TGTGCCAGCAGACCAGGACAGGGCGTTGAAGCTTTCTTT.

The chain links TRBV4-2 to TRBJ1-1; possibly TRBD1 for D (6 bases). This CDR3 has 14 residues. Germline-derived CDR1 and CDR2 are LGHNA and YNFKEQ. The V gene lost 4 bases and the J gene lost 2 bases, with 11 bases spanning the gap. The CDR3 sequence: CASSLSDRNTEAFF. The CDR3 region has the DNA TGTGCCAGCAGCCTCTCGGACAGAAACACTGAAGCTTTCTTT.

V usage is TRBV24-1 and J usage is TRBJ2-1; the match to TRBD1 covers 7 bases. The CDR3 length is 16 residues. Germline loops: CDR1 KGHDR, CDR2 SFDVKD. J gave up 4 bases and V 4 bases, and 9 bases lay outside the gene matches. The CDR3 loop reads CATSDPRGPTYNEQFF. The CDR3 DNA reads TGTGCCACCAGTGACCCGAGGGGGCCAACATACAATGAGCAGTTCTTC.

The chain couples TRBV28 to TRBJ2-1; D ambiguous. Trimming took 5 bases from V and 6 from J, leaving 14 bases between them. Germline CDR1 and CDR2: MDHEN and SYDVKM. CDR3 length equals 14 residues. The CDR3 DNA follows: TGTGCCAGCAGTCCGTATAGCTGGGGCAATGAGCAGTTCTTC. Translation: CASSPYSWGNEQFF.

The chain carries TRBV9 and TRBJ2-5; perhaps D is TRBD1 or TRBD2 (6 bases each). Germline loops: CDR1 SGDLS, CDR2 YYNGEE. Deletions cut 3 bases from V and 5 bases from J, with 17 bases between. This CDR3 spans 15 amino acids. CDR3 bases: TGTGCCAGCAGCGATACTAGGGGGGCTCGGGAGACCCAGTACTTC. Residues: CASSDTRGARETQYF.

The genes are TRBV5-1 and TRBJ1-2; no definite D call. V shed 0 bases and J shed 3 bases, with 12 bases lying between them. CDR1 and CDR2 from the germline V gene are SGHRS and YFSETQ. The CDR3 runs to 15 residues. In nucleotides, the CDR3 is TGCGCCAGCAGCTTGGATTGGGGAAGGGACTATGGCTACACCTTC. It is translated as CASSLDWGRDYGYTF.